What follows describes a single T cell receptor (beta chain). The target antigen is unknown. This sample was included in a study of T-cell memory formation after mild COVID-19. In the study overall: Among the donors, TCR clusters were largely specific to each donor. Whole-study findings and limits: Day 37-peaking second-wave clones had unconfirmed SARS-CoV-2 specificity.

Germline CDR1 reads KGHDR; CDR2 reads SFDVKD. The CDR3 sequence is 19 residues long. V was pared by 3 bases and J by 4 bases, with 12 bases of the junction left unmatched. Constant-segment primers and 5'RACE yielded cDNA libraries for TCR alpha and TCR beta, each carrying sample barcodes and UMIs. TCRdb ran MiXCR on the 5' RACE reads and lists one entry per CDR3 protein. The sample records roughly 51,000 distinct CDR3 sequences, 7.3% being singletons. Sequencing was carried out using PBMCs or a T cell subset sorted from them (not recorded which). The receptor was derived from a man between 18 and 35 years old who had mild COVID-19 (a few samples of this study predate the infection). Cell type and time point are not known. This chain joins TRBV24-1 and TRBJ1-6, with TRBD1 matching 9 bases. The CDR3 sequence is CATSDPRDRVGGYNSPLHF. The CDR3 DNA reads TGTGCCACCAGTGATCCCCGGGACAGGGTAGGGGGTTATAATTCACCCCTCCACTTT.